This TCR beta chain is drawn from a study of T cell responses to AZD1222 COVID-19 vaccine. The CDR3 length is 15 residues. Per the germline V gene, CDR1 is MNHNY and CDR2 is SVGAGI (reference sequence). The V and J ends lost 5 bases and 4 bases, in that order; junction bases with no gene match: 10. The table came from immunoSEQ multiplex PCR; TCRdb's copy has only in-frame clones and leaves some out. The data contain 90,000 to 120,000 clones, about 90% of them singletons. Pooling of second doses given at about 4 or about 12 weeks was done. This TCR derives from an adult who received the AZD1222 COVID-19 vaccine. The source material was peripheral blood, sampled 28 days after the second AZD1222 dose. V is TRBV6-6 and J is TRBJ1-1; TRBD1 matches at 7 bases. This chain's CDR3 is CASSNINRGTTEAFF. For the CDR3, the DNA is TGTGCCAGCAGTAATATTAACAGGGGTACCACTGAAGCTTTCTTT.